A selection of T cell receptor beta chains follows, all from one sample in a study of blood T cell repertoires in COVID-19. TCRdb's table, derived via immunoSEQ multiplex PCR, lists solely in-frame clones and lacks some. This table holds approximately 290,000 clones, 90% found once. The sequenced material came from PBMCs or T cells enriched from blood (not recorded which). The receptors derive from a woman aged 18-29 years with acute COVID-19. CDR3s include the opening cysteine and the closing phenylalanine or tryptophan. D genes are given only for firm matches. Size values are once, few and many counts, or a class for expanded clones, and some rows have none.

v_gene	d_gene	abundance	j_gene	CDR3aa	CDR3nt
TRBV7-3	NA	NA	TRBJ2-3	CASSLRRGDTQYF	TGTGCCAGCAGCTTAAGGAGAGGGGATACGCAGTATTTT
TRBV7-2	TRBD1	NA	TRBJ2-1	CASSLSVGTAHNEQFF	TGTGCCAGCAGCTTATCGGTAGGGACAGCCCACAATGAGCAGTTCTTC
TRBV29-1	TRBD1	NA	TRBJ1-1	CSVDYGTGAIEAFF	TGCAGCGTTGATTATGGGACAGGGGCCATTGAAGCTTTCTTT
TRBV5-1	TRBD1	few	TRBJ1-1	CASMRQGRNSVEEAFF	TGCGCCAGCATGAGACAGGGCCGTAATTCCGTAGAGGAAGCTTTCTTT
TRBV27	TRBD2	NA	TRBJ2-1	CASSARTSGRDNEQFF	TGTGCCAGCAGTGCCCGGACTAGCGGGAGGGACAATGAGCAGTTCTTC
TRBV5-1	TRBD1	few	TRBJ1-3	CASSRDRGRTGNTIYF	TGCGCCAGCAGTAGGGACAGGGGAAGAACTGGAAACACCATATATTTT
TRBV9	NA	NA	TRBJ2-7	CASSVAVDYEQYF	TGTGCCAGCAGCGTAGCGGTCGACTACGAGCAGTACTTC
TRBV7-3	NA	NA	TRBJ2-1	CASSLRPQAVSSYNEQFF	TGTGCCAGCAGCTTACGGCCCCAAGCGGTTAGCTCCTACAATGAGCAGTTCTTC
TRBV18	NA	NA	TRBJ2-3	CASSPRGSQGHSGTQYF	TGTGCCAGCTCACCCCGGGGATCTCAAGGGCATTCAGGCACGCAGTATTTT
TRBV5-1	TRBD2	NA	TRBJ2-1	CASSLGGSGRINEQFF	TGCGCCAGCAGCTTGGGGGGCAGCGGGAGAATCAATGAGCAGTTCTTC
TRBV6-5	NA	NA	TRBJ1-1	CASTGQDTEAFF	TGTGCCAGCACCGGTCAAGACACTGAAGCTTTCTTT
TRBV7-9	NA	NA	TRBJ2-1	CATVDSTSYNEQFF	TGTGCCACCGTCGACAGTACCTCCTACAATGAGCAGTTCTTC
TRBV7-6	TRBD1	NA	TRBJ2-5	CASSLRGTGETQYF	TGTGCCAGCAGCCTCAGGGGGACGGGAGAGACCCAGTACTTC
TRBV30	TRBD1	NA	TRBJ1-5	CAWSFHRTGANQPQHF	TGTGCCTGGAGTTTCCATAGGACAGGGGCGAATCAGCCCCAGCATTTT
TRBV24-1	NA	NA	TRBJ2-2	CATSAGRKYTGELFF	TGTGCCACCAGTGCGGGGAGGAAGTACACCGGGGAGCTGTTTTTT
TRBV27	TRBD1	once	TRBJ2-7	CASSPGQGQSYEQYF	TGTGCCAGCAGTCCCGGACAGGGGCAATCCTACGAGCAGTACTTC
TRBV7-9	NA	NA	TRBJ1-4	CASTDPSGKLFF	TGTGCCAGCACCGACCCCTCCGGGAAACTGTTTTTT
TRBV10-2	NA	NA	TRBJ1-2	CASRPGLTNYGYTF	TGCGCCAGCAGGCCAGGACTTACTAACTATGGCTACACCTTC
TRBV27	TRBD2	NA	TRBJ2-7	CASSFLTSGLYEQYF	TGTGCCAGCAGTTTTTTGACTAGCGGTCTATACGAGCAGTACTTC
TRBV18	TRBD1	NA	TRBJ1-2	CASSPTGQGDGYTF	TGTGCCAGCTCACCAACAGGACAGGGTGATGGCTACACCTTC
TRBV19	NA	NA	TRBJ1-1	CASSIDPDILNTEAFF	TGTGCCAGTAGTATAGATCCCGACATACTGAACACTGAAGCTTTCTTT
TRBV5-1	NA	NA	TRBJ1-2	CASSLFAGADGYTF	TGCGCCAGCAGCTTGTTTGCAGGGGCCGATGGCTACACCTTC
TRBV7-9	NA	NA	TRBJ1-2	CASSSIQASYGYTF	TGTGCCAGCAGCTCAATTCAGGCCAGCTATGGCTACACCTTC
TRBV28	NA	NA	TRBJ2-3	CASSQVPADTQYF	TGTGCCAGCAGTCAGGTACCCGCAGATACGCAGTATTTT
TRBV24-1	NA	NA	TRBJ1-3	CATSSADSGNTIYF	TGTGCCACCAGTTCGGCGGACTCTGGAAACACCATATATTTT
TRBV2	NA	NA	TRBJ2-7	CASRPPGEKPYEQYF	TGTGCCAGCAGACCCCCGGGGGAGAAGCCCTACGAGCAGTACTTC
TRBV25-1	NA	once	TRBJ1-3	CASSPRGAGNTIYF	TGTGCCAGCTCCCCTCGGGGGGCTGGAAACACCATATATTTT
TRBV19	NA	NA	TRBJ2-6	CASSKSSLARAGANVLTF	TGTGCCAGTAGTAAATCCTCACTAGCTCGAGCTGGGGCCAACGTCCTGACTTTC